Listed here are 8 T cell receptor beta chains from one sample, sequenced in a study of blood T cell repertoires in COVID-19. TCRdb's table, derived via immunoSEQ multiplex PCR, lists solely in-frame clones and lacks some. Among about 200,000 clones listed, about 86% were seen once. Input material: PBMCs or T cells enriched from blood (not recorded which). All receptors come from a woman aged 40 to 50 in a cohort exposed to, infected with or recovered from COVID-19 (not recorded which).

The rearrangement joins TRBV27 to TRBJ2-7; 13 bases agree with TRBD2. The junction had 3 bases not matched to a gene; V was cut back by 10 bases and J by 0 bases. CDR1 is MNHEY, CDR2 SMNVEV, per germline (reference sequence). This CDR3 region has 14 residues. The CDR3 DNA reads as TGTGCCACCGGACTAGCGGGAGCCTCCTACGAGCAGTACTTC. Protein sequence: CATGLAGASYEQYF.

This chain links TRBV11-2 with TRBJ2-7; 7 nucleotides agree with TRBD1. The germline V gene has CDR1 SGHAT and CDR2 FQNNGV. The CDR3 loop spans 14 amino acids. V dropped 3 bases and J dropped 2; count of bases not matched to a gene: 4. As DNA, the CDR3 is TGTGCCAGCAGCTTGAGGGGGCGCGCCTACGAGCAGTACTTC. Translation gives CASSLRGRAYEQYF.

The genes are TRBV9 and TRBJ1-2; D remains ambiguous. This CDR3 spans 15 amino acids. V was cut by 0 bases and J by 1 base, with 10 bases left in between. Germline assignment: CDR1 SGDLS and CDR2 YYNGEE. The DNA of the CDR3 is TGTGCCAGCAGCGTAGACAGCCTTCTTAACTATGGCTACACCTTC. Its protein product is CASSVDSLLNYGYTF.

V usage is TRBV19 and J usage is TRBJ1-2; D is uncertain. In germline, CDR1 is LNHDA, CDR2 SQIVND (reference sequence). V was shortened by 0 bases and J by 5 bases, with 4 bases between the two germline ends. The CDR3 has 12 residues. The CDR3 bases are TGTGCCAGTAGTATAGATCGGTATGGCTACACCTTC. It codes for CASSIDRYGYTF.

The V call is TRBV6-1, the J call TRBJ1-5; the D gene is possibly TRBD1 (5 bases). In germline, CDR1 is MNHNS, CDR2 SASEGT. There are 16 residues in the CDR3. Trimming took off 2 bases at V and 4 bases at J, with 15 bases between the two ends. The CDR3 nucleotides are TGTGCCAGCAGTGAATTCGACAGATTTAGTAATCAGCCCCAGCATTTT. Its protein is CASSEFDRFSNQPQHF.

The chain has TRBV3-1 (or the pseudogene TRBV3-2) and TRBJ1-3; D perhaps matches TRBD1 (5 bases). V gave up 0 bases and J gave up 0 bases, with 9 bases separating them. The CDR3 totals 16 residues. Germline V gives CDR1 LGHDT, CDR2 YNNKEL (reference sequence). CDR3 DNA sequence: TGTGCCAGCAGCCAAGACAGGGTAATCTCTGGAAACACCATATATTTT. It specifies CASSQDRVISGNTIYF.

The CDR3 region is CASSHRTSGRDEQFF. The CDR3 DNA reads TGTGCCAGCAGCCATAGGACTAGCGGGAGAGATGAGCAGTTCTTC. J is TRBJ2-1 and V is TRBV3-1 (or the pseudogene TRBV3-2), with 13 bases identical to TRBD2. V lost 3 bases to trimming and J lost 8 bases; unmatched junction nucleotides: 4. The CDR3 totals 15 residues. CDR1 and CDR2 (germline): LGHDT, YNNKEL (reference sequence).

This sequence joins TRBV2 and TRBJ1-1, with a weak D call TRBD1 (6 bases). This CDR3 comprises 12 residues. Trimming left V 0 bases short and J 8 bases short, with 7 bases between. Germline CDR1 SNHLY, CDR2 FYNNEI. CDR3 DNA sequence: TGTGCCAGCAGTGAAGCAACAGGGGAAGCTTTCTTT. As protein: CASSEATGEAFF.